This T cell receptor beta chain stems from a study of shared clonotypes between healthy human individuals. For the study at large: Per donor, CD8 memory used one plate, CD8 naive used two, CD4 memory used three and CD4 naive used three. Notes on the study in general: Represented diversity, genetic and exposure-history alike, was limited by few donors. How much donors shared clonotypes was expected to be affected by sequencing depth.

About this clone: The antigen remains unidentified.

Authors' processing steps: ImmunoSEQ supplied junction-only sequences lacking quality scores, so filtering was different. Assay: immunoSEQ multiplex PCR; the TCRdb copy retains only in-frame clones and omits some. That table supplies the V and J calls and clone size; D and trimming were determined from the DNA. The repertoire holds about 610,000 clones, 95% to 97% seen once, with more than 0.085% in the top ten. Naive CD8 cells comprised CD45RO-negative, CCR7-positively selected cells, excluding terminally differentiated effector memory CD45RA+ cells. V was cut by 5 bases and J by 5 bases, with 13 bases left in between. The germline gives CDR1 LNHDA, CDR2 SQIVND (reference sequence). The CDR3 covers 14 residues.

The chain combines TRBV19 with TRBJ2-1; D call uncertain. This clonotype was obtained from a woman in her 30s in good health. The sample taken for sequencing was naive CD8+ T cells sorted from blood. CDR3 sequence reads: CASSLIRSNNEQFF. The DNA for the CDR3 is TGTGCCAGTAGTCTAATAAGGAGTAACAATGAGCAGTTCTTC.